Listed here are 29 T cell receptor beta chains from one sample, sequenced in a study of control samples from healthy donors and cancer patients. The data were produced by immunoSEQ multiplex PCR, yet TCRdb's version contains in-frame clones alone and is incomplete. The sample consists of about 140,000 clones, 85% to 90% of them appearing once. The sequencing input was blood. The receptors here all came from a man between 18 and 29 years old in good health.

The gene calls are TRBV21-1 and TRBJ1-5. TRBV21-1 is listed as a pseudogene. CDR3 length: 15 amino acids. CDR3 nucleotides: TGTGCCAGCAGCAGACCTACAGGAGGGTACGGGCCCCAGCATTTT. Encoded protein: CASSRPTGGYGPQHF.

The V and J genes are TRBV13 and TRBJ2-7; D gene ambiguous. The CDR3 is made up of 15 amino acids. The V end lost 2 bases, the J end lost 0 bases, and 11 bases lay between the germline ends. Per germline, CDR1 PRHDT and CDR2 FYEKMQ (reference sequence). CDR3 nucleotide sequence: TGTGCCAGCAGCTTACTCGGCGGAAGCTCCTACGAGCAGTACTTC. Translating gives CASSLLGGSSYEQYF.

The V and J genes are TRBV5-1 and TRBJ2-5; no definite D call. Trimming took off 3 bases at V and 2 bases at J, with 11 bases between the two ends. CDR3 length equals 14 residues. Germline values: CDR1 SGHRS, CDR2 YFSETQ. The chain's CDR3 is CASSWNALQETQYF. The DNA of the CDR3 is TGCGCCAGCAGCTGGAATGCGCTTCAAGAGACCCAGTACTTC.

The rearrangement joins TRBV7-9 to TRBJ2-1, with D possibly called TRBD1 or TRBD2 (5 bases each). Per the germline V gene, CDR1 is SEHNR and CDR2 is FQNEAQ (reference sequence). CDR3 size: 12 residues. V was clipped by 9 bases and J by 8 bases, with 14 bases between them. CDR3 residues: CASGRLGDEQFF. The CDR3 coding sequence is TGTGCCAGTGGACGGTTGGGGGATGAGCAGTTCTTC.

The chain carries TRBV27 and TRBJ2-1; TRBD1 agrees at 7 bases. The CDR3 length is 15 residues. Germline CDR1 reads MNHEY; CDR2 reads SMNVEV (reference sequence). The junction had 6 bases not matched to a gene; V was cut back by 3 bases and J by 4 bases. The CDR3: CASSFIRGTYNEQFF. In nucleotides, the CDR3 is TGTGCCAGCAGTTTTATCAGGGGGACGTACAATGAGCAGTTCTTC.

This chain connects TRBV7-2 to TRBJ1-1; tentative D call: TRBD1 (6 bases). V gave up 1 base and J gave up 0 bases, with 12 bases separating them. This CDR3 has 16 residues. The germline V gene encodes CDR1 SGHTA and CDR2 FQGNSA. CDR3 sequence: CASSLGPGAMNTEAFF. The CDR3 DNA reads as TGTGCCAGCAGCTTAGGCCCAGGGGCGATGAACACTGAAGCTTTCTTT.

The CDR3 DNA reads as TGTGCCAGCAGCGATCAGACAGGGATCGCAGATACGCAGTATTTT. The encoded protein is CASSDQTGIADTQYF. The rearrangement links TRBV5-6 to TRBJ2-3, with TRBD1 matching over 7 bases. The J segment lost 4 bases and the V segment lost 4 bases, leaving 9 bases of the junction unmatched. The CDR3 runs to 15 residues. The germline gives CDR1 SGHDT, CDR2 YYEEEE.

This clone was seen a handful of times. J is TRBJ2-7 and V is TRBV7-2; D might be TRBD2 (6 bases). V lost 4 bases, J lost 0 bases, and 10 bases lay in between. The CDR3 has 14 residues. Germline assignment: CDR1 SGHTA and CDR2 FQGNSA. The CDR3 nucleotides are TGTGCCAGCAGCTCTCCGACTAGCTCCTACGAGCAGTACTTC. Its protein is CASSSPTSSYEQYF.

The chain carries TRBV7-2 and TRBJ2-3; the match to TRBD2 covers 11 bases. Germline CDR1 and CDR2: SGHTA and FQGNSA. Germline trimming cut 5 bases from V and 2 bases from J; bases unmatched to any gene: 12. The CDR3 contains 18 residues. The CDR3 DNA follows: TGTGCCAGCAGCCCCATATACCTAGCGGGGGGACTCACAGATACGCAGTATTTT. Encoded protein: CASSPIYLAGGLTDTQYF.

This sequence joins TRBV29-1 and TRBJ1-1; no definite D call. Between the trimmed V and J ends, which lost 6 bases and 1 base, there was a span of 9 bases. CDR3 size: 12 residues. CDR1 is SQVTM, CDR2 ANQGSEA, per germline. DNA of the CDR3: TGCAGCGTAATACCAGGGAACACTGAAGCTTTCTTT. Amino acids: CSVIPGNTEAFF.

The chain carries TRBV7-8 and TRBJ1-6; 8 bases are shared with TRBD1. Germline V gives CDR1 SGHVS, CDR2 FQNEAQ. J was trimmed by 5 bases and V by 5 bases; bases with no gene match: 8. This CDR3 comprises 16 residues. DNA of the CDR3: TGTGCCAGCAGCCGAGGACAGGGTCGGAATAATTCACCCCTCCACTTT. Amino acid sequence: CASSRGQGRNNSPLHF.

The V gene is TRBV10-3, the J gene TRBJ2-1, with TRBD1 matching over 12 bases. Unmatched junction bases numbered 10, after V lost 6 bases and J lost 10 bases. Germline V CDR1 and CDR2: ENHRY, SYGVKD. This CDR3 contains 15 residues. Written as DNA, the CDR3 is TGTGCCATCAGACCCGGGACAGGGGGCTCGAGGGAGCAGTTCTTC. It translates to CAIRPGTGGSREQFF.

CDR3 region: CASFVGQGETQYF. DNA for the CDR3: TGCGCCAGTTTTGTAGGGCAAGGGGAGACCCAGTACTTC. This chain uses TRBV5-1 with TRBJ2-5; D unclear. V lost 8 bases, J lost 5 bases, and 16 bases lay in between. Per germline, CDR1 SGHRS and CDR2 YFSETQ. The CDR3 length is 13 residues.

The gene calls are TRBV29-1 and TRBJ1-1; 7 bases align to TRBD1. With 6 bases clipped from V and 1 base from J, the junction kept 8 bases outside the gene matches. CDR1 is SQVTM and CDR2 is ANQGSEA in the germline V gene. The CDR3 sequence is 14 residues long. CDR3 residues: CSVGLGTENTEAFF. The CDR3, as DNA: TGCAGCGTGGGCTTAGGGACAGAGAACACTGAAGCTTTCTTT.

This clone showed up just a few times. The J gene is TRBJ1-1, the V gene TRBV5-5, with D possibly TRBD1 on 5 matching bases. CDR3 length: 16 residues. Deletions cut 2 bases from V and 1 base from J, with 15 bases between. From germline, CDR1 is SGHKS and CDR2 YYEKEE (reference sequence). CDR3 DNA sequence: TGTGCCAGCAGCTTAGATGCCGGGACTGAGAACACTGAAGCTTTCTTT. Translating it yields CASSLDAGTENTEAFF. Combining the CDR3 with reference TRBV5-5 and TRBJ1-1 gives the whole variable domain DAGVTQSPTHLIKTRGQQVTLRCSPISGHKSVSWYQQVLGQGPQFIFQYYEKEERGRGNFPDRFSARQFPNYSSELNVNALLLGDSALYLCASSLDAGTENTEAFFGQGTRLTVV.

The chain combines TRBV7-2 with TRBJ1-4; a possible D gene is TRBD1 (6 bases). The CDR3 spans 16 residues. Germline CDR1 reads SGHTA; CDR2 reads FQGNSA. Trimming took 5 bases from V and 8 from J, leaving 21 bases between them. CDR3 amino acids: CASSEAGAGIREKLFF. In nucleotides, the CDR3 is TGTGCCAGCAGCGAAGCAGGGGCGGGTATCCGAGAAAAACTGTTTTTT.

This clone appeared a single time. The chain joins TRBV7-9 to TRBJ1-2, with D hard to call. The CDR3 totals 15 residues. V was shortened by 5 bases and J by 4 bases, with 17 bases between the two germline ends. Germline V gene data show CDR1 as SEHNR and CDR2 as FQNEAQ (reference sequence). CDR3 in DNA: TGTGCCAGCAGCCCAGAGGGTAAGGGAGGCTATGGCTACACCTTC. Residues: CASSPEGKGGYGYTF.

This rearrangement joins TRBV12-3 or TRBV12-4 to TRBJ2-4, with a tentative D call TRBD2 (6 bases). The CDR3 covers 13 residues. V lost 7 bases, J lost 6 bases, and 13 bases lay in between. The CDR3 nucleotides read TGTGCCAGCACACTAGCCGGTGGAAACATTCAGTACTTC. This sequence encodes CASTLAGGNIQYF.

The chain uses TRBV19 and TRBJ1-4; the D is unclear. This CDR3 has 15 amino acids. Trimming pared 5 bases from V and 2 bases from J, leaving 12 bases between. The germline V gene encodes CDR1 LNHDA and CDR2 SQIVND (reference sequence). In DNA form, the CDR3 reads TGTGCCAGTAGTGTTGGTTCTGGGACTAATGAAAAACTGTTTTTT. This translates into CASSVGSGTNEKLFF.

This chain connects TRBV13 to TRBJ1-6; no clear D gene. The germline gives CDR1 PRHDT, CDR2 FYEKMQ (reference sequence). Trimming removed 0 bases from V and 1 base from J, with 4 bases in between. CDR3 length equals 15 residues. CDR3 protein: CASSLGMSYNSPLHF. CDR3 DNA sequence: TGTGCCAGCAGCTTAGGCATGTCCTATAATTCACCCCTCCACTTT.

The chain uses TRBV5-1 and TRBJ2-1; D may correspond to TRBD1 or TRBD2 (5 bases each). Trimming left V 4 bases short and J 0 bases short, with 14 bases between. CDR1 is SGHRS, CDR2 YFSETQ, per germline. The length of the CDR3 is 16 residues. CDR3 sequence: CASSPGAVSSYNEQFF. CDR3 nucleotide sequence: TGCGCCAGCAGCCCCGGGGCCGTTAGCTCCTACAATGAGCAGTTCTTC.

This chain uses TRBV6-5 with TRBJ2-7, with 8 nucleotides matching TRBD1. This CDR3 contains 16 residues. Germline loops: CDR1 MNHEY, CDR2 SVGAGI. The junction had 8 bases not matched to a gene; V was cut back by 2 bases and J by 2 bases. The CDR3 sequence is CASSYHGQGLTYEQYF. The CDR3 DNA sequence: TGTGCCAGCAGTTACCACGGACAGGGCTTAACCTACGAGCAGTACTTC.

This sequence joins TRBV11-2 and TRBJ2-7; D perhaps matches TRBD2 (5 bases). Deletions cut 7 bases from V and 6 bases from J, with 22 bases between. The CDR3 contains 15 residues. Germline CDR1 is SGHAT and CDR2 is FQNNGV. CDR3 nucleotides: TGTGCCAGCACCCTGGGCGCAGGAGGTCTCGGCGAGCAGTACTTC. It specifies CASTLGAGGLGEQYF.

The V call is TRBV12-3 or TRBV12-4, the J call TRBJ2-7; D is unresolved. Trimming cost V 3 bases and J 6 bases, with 12 bases left between them. The length of the CDR3 is 13 residues. The CDR3 spells CASSFLTATEQYF. CDR3 coding DNA: TGTGCCAGCAGTTTTTTGACGGCCACCGAGCAGTACTTC.

This chain links TRBV4-3 with TRBJ2-7; 9 bases fit TRBD1. The trim removed 1 base at V and 1 base at J, leaving 11 bases unmatched. The CDR3 is made up of 18 amino acids. Germline V gene lookup returns CDR1 LGHNA and CDR2 YSLEER. DNA of the CDR3: TGCGCCAGCAGCCAAGGACTCACGGGACAGGGTTTATCCTACGAGCAGTACTTC. Translation gives CASSQGLTGQGLSYEQYF.

This sequence joins TRBV27 and TRBJ1-6; D gene ambiguous. Germline values: CDR1 MNHEY, CDR2 SMNVEV (reference sequence). CDR3 length equals 14 residues. The V end lost 5 bases, the J end lost 7 bases, and 12 bases lay between the germline ends. CDR3 region: CASSTSRPNSPLHF. The DNA of the CDR3 is TGTGCCAGCAGTACCAGCAGGCCGAATTCACCCCTCCACTTT.

The J gene is TRBJ2-2, the V gene TRBV4-2; weak D call: TRBD1 (6 bases). This CDR3 spans 15 amino acids. Between the trimmed V and J ends, which lost 2 bases and 2 bases, there was a span of 9 bases. The germline gives CDR1 LGHNA, CDR2 YNFKEQ. CDR3 sequence: CASSQLDSNTGELFF. In DNA form, the CDR3 reads TGTGCCAGCAGCCAACTGGACAGTAACACCGGGGAGCTGTTTTTT.

In this sample, this clone turned up once. The chain recombines TRBV6-2 or TRBV6-3 with TRBJ2-3, with TRBD2 matching over 11 bases. Germline V lookup: CDR1 MNHEY, CDR2 SVGEGT. V trimming: 1 base; J trimming: 2 bases; junction bases outside the gene matches: 2. The CDR3 contains 16 residues. CDR3 nucleotides: TGTGCCAGCAGTTACTTTAGCGGGGGGGCCACAGATACGCAGTATTTT. Translated, it gives CASSYFSGGATDTQYF.

J is TRBJ1-1 and V is TRBV14; D is ambiguous. The V and J ends lost 1 base and 5 bases respectively, with 8 bases between them. Germline-derived CDR1 and CDR2 are SGHDN and FVKESK. This CDR3 has 13 residues. CDR3 amino acids: CASSQVAGTEAFF. For the CDR3, the DNA is TGTGCCAGCAGCCAAGTAGCCGGGACTGAAGCTTTCTTT.